The T cell receptor (beta chain) described here comes from a study of cytomegalovirus exposure and HLA in healthy donors. Between the trimmed V and J ends, which lost 8 bases and 4 bases, there was a span of 22 bases. The CDR3 contains 16 residues. The germline V gene has CDR1 ENHRY and CDR2 SYGVKD. Primers included in the PCR were 60 Vbeta and 13 Jbeta primers. Data came from immunoSEQ multiplex PCR; TCRdb stores just in-frame clones and leaves some out. The data show approximately 110,000 clones, more than 65% seen once. A single count supports this clone. Donors showed nominal health when sampled, although they likely had unrecorded immune exposures.

The chain joins TRBV10-3 to TRBJ2-3; D remains ambiguous. The sequenced sample was PBMCs. This TCR was sampled from a human donor in good health. Here the CDR3 DNA reads TGTGCCATCCCTCTTAGTAGTTGTTTGGTCGCAGATACGCAGTATTTT. Protein product: CAIPLSSCLVADTQYF.